This TCR beta chain was retrieved from a study of shared clonotypes between healthy human individuals (dated by TCRdb to about 2020). A note on the overall study: A few men and two women, aged 18 to 49 years, made up the cohort. For each donor, CD4 naive and CD4 memory were each given three plates, CD8 naive was given two plates, and CD8 memory was given one plate. Between about 0.9 and 8.9 billion PBMCs per donor were obtained by leukapheresis. Libraries were prepared and TCR repertoires were sequenced by different laboratories using diverse techniques, in order to increase sequencing depth and limit assay-specific biases. To estimate repertoire size and how much clonotype sharing occurs between individuals, the study deeply sequenced the blood TCR repertoires of 4 to 6 healthy adults.

Concerning this clone itself: No cognate antigen has been identified for it. Per-nucleotide qualities are absent, and no much larger clonotype sits a single base away.

Using the deep immunoSEQ assay, multiplex PCR amplified TCR CDR3 regions from genomic DNA. Extracted genomic DNA from each cell subset was spread evenly across all wells of several immunoSEQ 96-well plates, with each plate serving as a replicate. For sorted subsets, 200 to 250 ng of genomic DNA, equivalent to tens of thousands of T cell genomes, went into each replicate PCR. The purified libraries were quantified using a Qubit 3.0 fluorometer, sized with a Bioanalyzer 2100, and then quantified again using the KAPA Library Quantification kit. Each immunoSEQ 96-well plate was sequenced on its own single-read 150-cycle Illumina NextSeq 550 flow cell. The original pipeline was this. The immunoSEQ output contained only junctional sequences without quality scores, so filtering could not match that applied to full-length reads. Sequences were annotated with PyIR, a Python wrapper for IgBLAST v1.9, and V/J genes and CDR3 were assigned using IMGT germline references. Reads were removed for weak V/J assignments (E-value above 1e-6), missing CDR3, stop codons, out-of-frame junctions, or ambiguous translated residues. V3J clonotypes were defined as sequences sharing the same inferred V gene, J gene, and CDR3 amino acid sequence. The percentage overlap between two repertoires was calculated by dividing the number of shared unique clonotypes by the size of the smaller repertoire. Repertoire richness was assessed with RTK rarefaction, the Chao1 estimator, and Recon v2.1 estimates of unobserved clonotypes. Generation probabilities were computed with OLGA for all TCRbeta clonotypes obtained by the gDNA method from several donors. This is the immuneACCESS table as TCRdb keeps it, with only in-frame sequences that have V and J called. A part of the clones is gone; compared with another copy, unresolved V genes explain less than half, and the rest is unexplained. Clone size and V and J calls were adopted from that table, with D and trimming inferred from the DNA. The sample table shows roughly 1,500,000 clones, and around 98% are seen once. The ten largest clones add up to approximately 0.44% of the sample.

The CDR3 runs 15 amino acids, cysteine and phenylalanine included. Only CDR3 DNA remains: 45 bases, in frame from the first base. CDR1 SGHRS and CDR2 YFSETQ were looked up in the germline V gene. The germline ends are 13 bases apart after V is trimmed by 2 bases and J by 2 bases. Overall study results and their limits: Higher generation probabilities were observed for clonotypes shared by all four sorted-subset donors than for non-shared clonotypes. About 5% of naive CD4, approximately 3.7% of naive CD8, roughly 2.5% of memory CD4, and around 0.42% of memory CD8 clonotypes were shared across four donors. The small number of donors limited the genetic and exposure-history diversity represented. Based on pairwise subsampling, the degree of clonotype sharing among donors was expected to be affected by sequencing depth. Naive subsets generally had larger estimated clonotype richness than memory subsets. Sampling was limited to blood, and TCR repertoires in tissue likely differ from TCR repertoires in blood. Incomplete sequencing was indicated by rarefaction of sorted-subset datasets, despite the large sequencing depth.

The donors were healthy, HIV-negative adults with no recently reported acute infections or vaccinations. All donors were Caucasian adults living in Nashville, Tennessee, USA. Magnetic negative selection was used to enrich CD4+ T cells, after which naive cells were positively selected on CD45RA and the negative fraction became the memory subset. Blood was obtained by leukapheresis, after which PBMCs were separated by Ficoll-Histopaque density gradient centrifugation and cryopreserved in liquid nitrogen vapor phase. Analytical flow cytometry was used to check the purity and quantity of each magnetically sorted T cell population. Each sorted fraction had its genomic DNA isolated and then quantified by UV absorbance on a Nanodrop 2000c.

The sequence was obtained from a man under 40 in good health. The chain is encoded by TRBV5-1 joined to TRBJ2-5, and perhaps TRBD1 as D gene, on 6 matching bases. Sequencing used naive CD4+ T cells sorted from blood. The cell subset or site label, read with the paper, signifies: CD45RA+ positively selected. CDR3 sequence: CASSFRTDRQETQYF. In nucleotides, the sequence is TGCGCCAGCAGCTTCCGGACAGATAGACAAGAGACCCAGTACTTC.